This paragraph reports one T cell receptor beta chain. Antigen unknown. Mismatch with germline at one junction end may stem from a read error. A primer matching the constant region was used to make TCR beta cDNA from around 460 ng of total RNA. Three nested multiplex PCR rounds, a slightly modified ARM-PCR method, built the TCR beta libraries. Each of the first two PCR rounds ran about 9 cycles with TRBV1-TRBV30 forward and C-beta reverse primers. TCRdb reanalysed the multiplex PCR reads using MiXCR and keeps one entry per CDR3 protein. The sample lists approximately 110,000 distinct CDR3 sequences; 55% to 75% were seen once. Per germline, CDR1 SGHAT and CDR2 FQNNGV. The CDR3 sequence is 15 residues long. This record belongs to a study of tumor-infiltrating lymphocytes in primary liver carcinoma. Study-level findings and limits: Top-250-clone fractions were significantly higher in tumors than in blood (p = 0.039). A small share of top clones, only about 8-25%, was found in all five tumor regions. Less overlap was seen in tumor-adjacent and tumor-blood pairs than in tumor region pairs.

Bulk tissue was left unsorted, and RNA and DNA were co-extracted from about 19-30 mg of it. Every tumor yielded five separate sampled regions. The sequencing input was liver tumor tissue from sampling region 1. The subset here: tumor region T1, superior pole. The V and J genes are TRBV11-2 and TRBJ2-5; possible D gene TRBD2, 5 bases. This TCR derives from an older woman with primary liver carcinoma and hepatitis B virus infection. For the CDR3, the DNA is TGTGCCAACAGCTTAAGGTCAGCGGAACAAGAGACCCAGTACTTC. This encodes CANSLRSAEQETQYF.